These 31 T cell receptor beta chains came from one sample sequenced in a study of graft-versus-host responses after intestinal transplantation. TCRdb keeps only in-frame clones here, not all; method: immunoSEQ multiplex PCR. Of about 97,000 clones in the sample, about 93% were seen once. This sample comprised PBMCs, obtained about 450 days after intestinal transplant. Every receptor here comes from a human patient who received an intestinal transplant, so some T cells may come from the graft donor.

The J gene is TRBJ2-6, the V gene TRBV7-6, with D unresolved. The CDR3 has 15 amino acids. Trimming took 0 bases from V and 3 from J, leaving 6 bases between them. The V gene's germline CDR1 is SGHVS and CDR2 FNYEAQ. CDR3: CASSLAGVGANVLTF. DNA of the CDR3: TGTGCCAGCAGCTTAGCTGGGGTTGGGGCCAACGTCCTGACTTTC.

V usage is TRBV6-5 and J usage is TRBJ1-6, with D possibly TRBD1 on 5 matching bases. The CDR3 loop spans 16 amino acids. Germline assignment: CDR1 MNHEY and CDR2 SVGAGI. V lost 3 bases and J 4 bases, leaving 13 bases between the germline ends. CDR3 amino acids: CASSYRARGYNSPLHF. The DNA for the CDR3 is TGTGCCAGCAGTTATCGCGCGCGGGGGTATAATTCACCCCTCCACTTT.

The chain has TRBV4-1 and TRBJ2-1, with 10 bases that match TRBD2. The V gene's germline CDR1 is MGHRA and CDR2 YSYEKL. This CDR3 spans 17 amino acids. The J segment lost 2 bases and the V segment lost 0 bases, leaving 4 bases of the junction unmatched. The CDR3 DNA reads TGCGCCAGCAGCCAAGAAGGTCTAGCGGGGGCCTACAATGAGCAGTTCTTC. Translated: CASSQEGLAGAYNEQFF.

The V and J genes are TRBV6-6 and TRBJ1-1; weak D call: TRBD1 (5 bases). CDR1 and CDR2 from the germline V gene are MNHNY and SVGAGI (reference sequence). V lost 2 bases and J 6 bases, leaving 13 bases between the germline ends. The CDR3 totals 14 residues. This chain's CDR3 is CASSYGVTGPEAFF. In DNA form, the CDR3 reads TGTGCCAGCAGTTACGGAGTTACAGGCCCTGAAGCTTTCTTT.

The rearrangement joins TRBV7-6 to TRBJ1-2, with a weak D call TRBD1 (6 bases). Trimming took off 2 bases at V and 3 bases at J, with 13 bases between the two ends. Germline V gene sequence: CDR1 SGHVS, CDR2 FNYEAQ. The CDR3 runs to 15 residues. The CDR3 DNA reads as TGTGCCAGCAGCTTACGGGACACCGGGGACTATGGCTACACCTTC. Residues: CASSLRDTGDYGYTF. The variable domain in full, completed from reference TRBV7-6 and TRBJ1-2, reads GAGVSQSPRYKVTKRGQDVALRCDPISGHVSLYWYRQALGQGPEFLTYFNYEAQQDKSGLPNDRFSAERPEGSISTLTIQRTEQRDSAMYRCASSLRDTGDYGYTFGSGTRLTVV.

The V and J genes are TRBV6-5 and TRBJ1-1; 8 positions agree with TRBD1. Losses at the gene ends were 7 bases for V and 4 bases for J; bases not matched to a gene: 5. Looked up from germline, CDR1 is MNHEY and CDR2 is SVGAGI. CDR3 length: 13 amino acids. CDR3 nucleotide sequence: TGTGCCAGCACCCTAACAGGGGGCACTGAAGCTTTCTTT. Translated, it gives CASTLTGGTEAFF.

The chain recombines TRBV6-6 with TRBJ1-5; the D is unclear. The CDR3 runs 13 residues. V lost 3 bases and J 5 bases, leaving 8 bases between the germline ends. Germline V gene lookup returns CDR1 MNHNY and CDR2 SVGAGI (reference sequence). CDR3 amino acids: CASSYGIYQPQHF. The CDR3 DNA follows: TGTGCCAGCAGTTATGGTATTTATCAGCCCCAGCATTTT.

CDR3 coding DNA: TGTGCCACCAGCGAGGGACAGGGGGCGAGTCAGCCCCAGCATTTT. This sequence encodes CATSEGQGASQPQHF. J is TRBJ1-5 and V is TRBV15; 12 bases map to TRBD1. The CDR3 is made up of 15 amino acids. Germline CDR1 is LNHNV and CDR2 is YYDKDF (reference sequence). V was clipped by 5 bases and J by 6 bases; unmatched bases: 5.

This chain links TRBV2 with TRBJ2-5; D is undetermined. Germline V gene data show CDR1 as SNHLY and CDR2 as FYNNEI. This CDR3 is 13 amino acids long. Trimming cost V 0 bases and J 1 base, with 3 bases left between them. The CDR3 DNA reads TGTGCCAGCAGTGAAGCGACCCAAGAGACCCAGTACTTC. It translates to CASSEATQETQYF. Drawing the rest from reference TRBV2 and TRBJ2-5, the complete variable domain is EPEVTQTPSHQVTQMGQEVILRCVPISNHLYFYWYRQILGQKVEFLVSFYNNEISEKSEIFDDQFSVERPDGSNFTLKIRSTKLEDSAMYFCASSEATQETQYFGPGTRLLVL.

The chain joins TRBV13 to TRBJ2-3; D uncertain. Per the germline V gene, CDR1 is PRHDT and CDR2 is FYEKMQ (reference sequence). V gave up 4 bases and J gave up 2 bases, with 16 bases separating them. This CDR3 comprises 16 residues. The CDR3 DNA reads TGTGCCAGCAGCTCCCCCCTTAGCTCCCCCACAGATACGCAGTATTTT. As protein: CASSSPLSSPTDTQYF.

This clone is a singleton in its sample. The chain employs TRBV4-1 and TRBJ2-6; TRBD1 agrees at 10 bases. V gave up 4 bases and J gave up 0 bases; unmatched junction bases: 6. The CDR3 has 18 amino acids. Germline assignment: CDR1 MGHRA and CDR2 YSYEKL. Written as DNA, the CDR3 is TGCGCCAGCAGCCTCTGGACAGGGGGGCCCTCTGGGGCCAACGTCCTGACTTTC. Translating it yields CASSLWTGGPSGANVLTF.

The V call is TRBV7-9, the J call TRBJ2-7; 7 positions match TRBD2. The trim removed 2 bases at V and 0 bases at J, leaving 7 bases unmatched. CDR1 is SEHNR, CDR2 FQNEAQ, per germline (reference sequence). The CDR3 spans 16 residues. Here the CDR3 reads CASSLPSGESSYEQYF. The CDR3, as DNA: TGTGCCAGCAGCTTACCTAGCGGCGAGAGCTCCTACGAGCAGTACTTC.

The rearrangement links TRBV6-1 to TRBJ2-3; D gene ambiguous. Germline V gene lookup returns CDR1 MNHNS and CDR2 SASEGT. The CDR3 length is 13 residues. The ends were cut back, 7 bases at V and 0 bases at J, with 8 bases in the middle. The CDR3 reads CASTPPSTDTQYF. As DNA, the CDR3 is TGTGCCAGCACCCCCCCAAGCACAGATACGCAGTATTTT.

The gene calls are TRBV27 and TRBJ2-3; 9 bases line up with TRBD2. The V gene's germline CDR1 is MNHEY and CDR2 SMNVEV (reference sequence). The CDR3 is 16 residues long. After removal of 3 bases from V and 2 bases from J, the junction contained 6 bases not matched to a gene. The CDR3 nucleotides are TGTGCCAGCAGTTTTTTGACTAGCGGACCCACAGATACGCAGTATTTT. It is translated as CASSFLTSGPTDTQYF.

The genes are TRBV19 and TRBJ2-7; D gene ambiguous. CDR1 LNHDA and CDR2 SQIVND come from the germline V gene (reference sequence). Trimming stripped 10 bases from V and 1 base from J, with 8 bases between. The CDR3 is 11 residues long. CDR3 in amino acids: CATSASYEQYF. In nucleotides, the CDR3 is TGTGCCACCTCAGCGTCCTACGAGCAGTACTTC.

The J gene is TRBJ1-2, the V gene TRBV5-5, with D possibly matching TRBD1 (5 bases). Germline V lookup: CDR1 SGHKS, CDR2 YYEKEE (reference sequence). This CDR3 spans 12 amino acids. The ends were cut back, 3 bases at V and 3 bases at J, with 6 bases in the middle. The CDR3 is CASSWGDYGYTF. CDR3 DNA sequence: TGTGCCAGCAGCTGGGGGGACTATGGCTACACCTTC.

V usage is TRBV19 and J usage is TRBJ1-2, with 9 bases aligning to TRBD1. The ends lost 3 bases at V and 5 bases at J; junction bases unmatched: 1. The CDR3 totals 13 residues. Germline assignment: CDR1 LNHDA and CDR2 SQIVND (reference sequence). The CDR3 DNA follows: TGTGCCAGTAGTATTGGGACAGGGTATGGCTACACCTTC. The encoded protein is CASSIGTGYGYTF.

The chain recombines TRBV6-5 with TRBJ1-5, with 7 bases lining up with TRBD1. Germline CDR1 MNHEY, CDR2 SVGAGI. V shed 6 bases and J 2 bases; nucleotides not matched to a gene: 7. CDR3 length: 15 amino acids. DNA of the CDR3: TGTGCCAGCAGGGGACCTACAGGGGGCAATCAGCCCCAGCATTTT. Translating gives CASRGPTGGNQPQHF.

The chain uses TRBV4-1 and TRBJ2-3; 7 bases map to TRBD2. Germline CDR1 is MGHRA and CDR2 is YSYEKL. The V and J ends lost 4 bases and 2 bases, in that order; junction bases with no gene match: 6. The CDR3 is 15 residues long. The CDR3 nucleotides read TGCGCCAGCAGCCCAAGGGAGGGCCCCACAGATACGCAGTATTTT. It encodes CASSPREGPTDTQYF.

The chain employs TRBV19 and TRBJ2-5; no definite D call. CDR3 length: 13 amino acids. CDR1 and CDR2 (germline): LNHDA, SQIVND (reference sequence). The ends were cut back, 3 bases at V and 0 bases at J, with 5 bases in the middle. CDR3: CASSIRDQETQYF. DNA for the CDR3: TGTGCCAGTAGTATTAGGGACCAAGAGACCCAGTACTTC.

The chain has TRBV10-1 and TRBJ1-3; the D gene is possibly TRBD1 (5 bases). CDR3 length: 14 amino acids. The germline CDR1 and CDR2 sequences are WNHNN and SYGVQD (reference sequence). The V end was cut by 4 bases, the J end by 0 bases, with 7 bases between. CDR3 coding DNA: TGCGCCAGCAGTGCGGGGGGCTCTGGAAACACCATATATTTT. Amino acid sequence: CASSAGGSGNTIYF.

In this sample, this clone turned up a few times. This chain links TRBV7-3 with TRBJ1-2; D may be TRBD1 (5 bases). The CDR3 is 13 amino acids. Germline V gene lookup returns CDR1 SGHTA and CDR2 FQGTGA. V was cut by 6 bases and J by 6 bases, with 14 bases left in between. CDR3 nucleotides: TGTGCCAGCAGTCCAAACGGGGCTGATGGCTACACCTTC. Translated, it gives CASSPNGADGYTF.

The V call is TRBV7-9, the J call TRBJ1-3, with unresolved D. The germline CDR1 and CDR2 sequences are SEHNR and FQNEAQ (reference sequence). The CDR3 runs 12 residues. Trimming cost V 5 bases and J 7 bases, with 9 bases left between them. The DNA for the CDR3 is TGTGCCAGCAGCCTTGGACCGAACACCATATATTTT. Protein product: CASSLGPNTIYF.

The chain couples TRBV29-1 to TRBJ1-1; D uncertain. V was trimmed by 3 bases and J by 2 bases, leaving 7 bases between them. CDR3 length equals 12 residues. Germline V lookup: CDR1 SQVTM, CDR2 ANQGSEA. CDR3 amino acids: CSVEDENTEAFF. The DNA of the CDR3 is TGCAGCGTTGAGGACGAAAACACTGAAGCTTTCTTT.

V and J are TRBV7-9 and TRBJ1-3; 8 bases map to TRBD1. This CDR3 has 18 amino acids. Losses at the gene ends were 5 bases for V and 4 bases for J; bases not matched to a gene: 16. Per germline, CDR1 SEHNR and CDR2 FQNEAQ (reference sequence). The CDR3 here is CASSIHPRGRERGNTIYF. The CDR3 DNA follows: TGTGCCAGCAGCATACATCCCAGGGGGCGCGAGCGCGGAAACACCATATATTTT.

This clone was recorded only once. The chain uses TRBV6-5 and TRBJ1-1, with D unresolved. V lost 2 bases, J lost 1 base, and 5 bases lay in between. The CDR3 totals 13 residues. Germline V gene data show CDR1 as MNHEY and CDR2 as SVGAGI. For the CDR3, the DNA is TGTGCCAGCAGTTACGGGCCGAACACTGAAGCTTTCTTT. Translation: CASSYGPNTEAFF.

The chain recombines TRBV2 with TRBJ1-3; no firm D call. The CDR3 runs 14 residues. V was trimmed by 3 bases and J by 0 bases, leaving 6 bases between them. CDR1 is SNHLY and CDR2 is FYNNEI in the germline V gene. The CDR3 is CASSDRFSGNTIYF. DNA for the CDR3: TGTGCCAGCAGTGACCGGTTCTCTGGAAACACCATATATTTT.

The chain is built from TRBV4-1 and TRBJ2-4; possibly TRBD1 for D (7 bases). CDR3 length: 18 amino acids. The V gene's germline CDR1 is MGHRA and CDR2 YSYEKL. V lost 0 bases to trimming and J lost 1 base, with 16 bases between them. The CDR3 is CASSQEPIRGAAKNIQYF. CDR3 DNA: TGCGCCAGCAGCCAAGAGCCAATCAGGGGGGCGGCCAAAAACATTCAGTACTTC.

This chain connects TRBV9 to TRBJ2-1; perhaps TRBD2 as D (5 bases). Looked up from germline, CDR1 is SGDLS and CDR2 is YYNGEE. The CDR3 has 14 amino acids. Trimming removed 0 bases at V and 7 bases at J, with 11 bases between. The CDR3 is CASSVVGVWNEQFF. As DNA, the CDR3 is TGTGCCAGCAGCGTAGTCGGGGTTTGGAATGAGCAGTTCTTC.

This clone was counted once. The chain joins TRBV7-9 to TRBJ2-7; tentatively, D is TRBD2 (5 bases). V was clipped by 4 bases and J by 3 bases, with 7 bases between them. This CDR3 is built from 12 residues. CDR1 is SEHNR, CDR2 FQNEAQ, per germline (reference sequence). The DNA for the CDR3 is TGTGCCAGCAGCTCCGGGATCTACGAGCAGTACTTC. This codes for CASSSGIYEQYF.

V is TRBV7-9 and J is TRBJ1-4; TRBD1 matches 7 bases. This CDR3 is built from 13 residues. V gave up 8 bases and J gave up 4 bases; unmatched junction bases: 4. Germline CDR1 is SEHNR and CDR2 is FQNEAQ (reference sequence). CDR3 residues: CASAGQVNEKLFF. The CDR3 bases are TGTGCCAGCGCTGGACAGGTTAATGAAAAACTGTTTTTT.